A single TCR beta chain is shown here with its context. The CDR3 covers 13 residues. V dropped 6 bases and J dropped 12 bases, with 21 bases sitting between them. Germline CDR1 is SGHTA and CDR2 is FQGNSA. The data originate from a study of early T cells in non-severe SARS-CoV-2 infection. Turning to the study itself: Sequencing was performed on bulk RNA from unsorted whole blood, leaving chains unpaired.

Individual cDNA molecules received unique molecular identifiers during library preparation. TCRdb reprocessed the 5' RACE reads via MiXCR and lists one record per CDR3 protein. The sample includes fewer than 55,000 distinct CDR3 sequences, 6% to 8.5% seen only once; the top ten take approximately 8.3%. This TCR came from an adult who was a healthcare worker with PCR-confirmed SARS-CoV-2 infection or an uninfected control (not recorded which). Sequenced material: whole blood. The chain has TRBV7-2 and TRBJ2-7, with D possibly being TRBD2 (6 bases). The CDR3 DNA is TGTGCCAGCAGTCCGGGGGTAAGGCGTGCTGCGTACTTC. Residues: CASSPGVRRAAYF.